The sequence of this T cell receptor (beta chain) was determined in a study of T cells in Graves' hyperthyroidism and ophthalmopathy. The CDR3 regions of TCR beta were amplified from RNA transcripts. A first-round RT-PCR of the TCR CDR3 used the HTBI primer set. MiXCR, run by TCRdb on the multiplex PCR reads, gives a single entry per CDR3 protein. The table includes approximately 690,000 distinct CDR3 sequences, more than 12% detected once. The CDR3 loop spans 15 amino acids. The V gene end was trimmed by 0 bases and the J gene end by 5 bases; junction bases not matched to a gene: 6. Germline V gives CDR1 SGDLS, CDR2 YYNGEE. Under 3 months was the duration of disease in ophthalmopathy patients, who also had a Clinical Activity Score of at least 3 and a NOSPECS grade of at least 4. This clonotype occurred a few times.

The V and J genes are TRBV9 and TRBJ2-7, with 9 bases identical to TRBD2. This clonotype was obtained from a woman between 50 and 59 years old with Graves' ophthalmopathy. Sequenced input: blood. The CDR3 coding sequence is TGTGCCAGCAGCGTAGACGCGGGAGGGTGGAACGAGCAGTACTTC. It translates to CASSVDAGGWNEQYF.